The subject of this entry is one T cell receptor beta chain. Here the CDR3 omits its conserved ending phenylalanine or tryptophan, so a read error is the likely source. The sample belongs to a study of tumor-infiltrating lymphocytes in primary liver carcinoma. In the study overall: Productive TCRbeta read counts per sample ran from roughly 3.3 to 6.8 million and were similar across tissue types.

Scientists recovered RNA and DNA together from roughly 20-30 mg of unsorted bulk tissue. CDR3 length: 12 amino acids. Trimming took 7 bases from V and 6 from J, leaving 13 bases between them. Germline V gene sequence: CDR1 SQVTM, CDR2 ANQGSEA. With around 450 ng total RNA as template and a constant-region primer, TCR beta cDNA was made. Modified slightly, ARM-PCR produced TCR beta libraries over three nested multiplex PCR rounds. It was with TRBV1-TRBV30 forward primers and a C-beta reverse primer that the first two PCR rounds were run, at 10 to 11 cycles each. MiXCR was run by TCRdb on the multiplex PCR reads, yielding one entry per CDR3 protein. Seen here are about 99,000 distinct CDR3 sequences, about three quarters observed once, and the top ten hold 7.5% to 10%.

This TCR derives from a woman aged 55 to 70 with primary liver carcinoma and hepatitis B virus infection. The chain carries TRBV29-1 and TRBJ2-1; D call uncertain. The source material was liver tumor tissue from sampling region 5. The subset is: tumor region T5, tumor centre. The CDR3 is CSGSPSSNEQFY. The CDR3 DNA follows: TGCAGCGGCAGCCCTTCTAGCAATGAGCAGTTCTAC.